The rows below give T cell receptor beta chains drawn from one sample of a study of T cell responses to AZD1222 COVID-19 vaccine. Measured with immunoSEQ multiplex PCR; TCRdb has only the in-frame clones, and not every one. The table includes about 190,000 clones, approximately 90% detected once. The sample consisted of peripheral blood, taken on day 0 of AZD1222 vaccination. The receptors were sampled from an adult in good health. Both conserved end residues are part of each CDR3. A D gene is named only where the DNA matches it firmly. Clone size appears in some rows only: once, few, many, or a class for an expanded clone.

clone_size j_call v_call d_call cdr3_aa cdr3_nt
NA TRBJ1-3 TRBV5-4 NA CASSFSPGDSGNTIYF TGTGCCAGCAGCTTTTCTCCCGGGGACTCTGGAAACACCATATATTTT
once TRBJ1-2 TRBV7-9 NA CASSLIQGLFGYTF TGTGCCAGCAGCTTAATCCAGGGACTTTTTGGCTACACCTTC
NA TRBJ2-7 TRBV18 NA CASSPNDGYEQYF TGTGCCAGCTCACCTAATGACGGCTACGAGCAGTACTTC
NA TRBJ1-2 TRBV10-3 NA CAISDGQGLGVGYGYTF TGTGCCATCAGTGATGGGCAGGGGCTAGGTGTTGGCTATGGCTACACCTTC
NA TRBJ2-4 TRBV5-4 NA CASSLGEGATAKNIQYF TGTGCCAGCAGCTTGGGGGAGGGGGCGACAGCCAAAAACATTCAGTACTTC
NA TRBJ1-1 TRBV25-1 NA CASSRPENTEAFF TGTGCCAGCAGTAGGCCGGAGAACACTGAAGCTTTCTTT
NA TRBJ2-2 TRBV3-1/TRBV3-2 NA CASSQVSGSGGGELFF TGTGCCAGCAGCCAAGTTAGTGGTAGCGGTGGCGGGGAGCTGTTTTTT
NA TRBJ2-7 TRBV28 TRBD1 CASSPDPGQPYEQYF TGTGCCAGCAGTCCTGACCCGGGACAGCCCTACGAGCAGTACTTC
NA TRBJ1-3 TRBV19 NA CASLGPHSGNTIYF TGTGCCAGTCTGGGACCGCACTCTGGAAACACCATATATTTT
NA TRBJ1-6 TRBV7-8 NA CASSLVAGFGTSSPLHF TGTGCCAGCAGCTTAGTCGCGGGGTTCGGAACGAGTTCACCCCTCCACTTT
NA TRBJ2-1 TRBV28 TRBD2 CASSSPTSGSKLSSYNEQFF TGTGCCAGCAGTTCCCCGACTAGCGGGAGTAAGCTTAGCTCCTACAATGAGCAGTTCTTC
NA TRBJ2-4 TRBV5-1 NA CASSSGDTLGIQYF TGCGCCAGCAGCTCAGGAGACACCCTAGGCATTCAGTACTTC
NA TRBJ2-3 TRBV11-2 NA CASSLEVGGLTDTQYF TGTGCCAGCAGCTTAGAGGTGGGGGGACTCACAGATACGCAGTATTTT
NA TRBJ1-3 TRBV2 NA CASMASSGNTIYF TGTGCCAGCATGGCGTCCTCTGGAAACACCATATATTTT
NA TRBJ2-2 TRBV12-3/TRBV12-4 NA CASSPINTGELFF TGTGCCAGCAGTCCTATCAACACCGGGGAGCTGTTTTTT
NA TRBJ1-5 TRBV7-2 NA CASSIPGGSQHF TGTGCCAGCAGTATCCCTGGGGGGTCCCAGCATTTT
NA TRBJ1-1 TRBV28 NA CASSSGDSAFF TGTGCCAGCAGTTCGGGAGATTCGGCTTTCTTT
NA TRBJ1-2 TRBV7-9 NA CASSQRPYGYTF TGTGCCAGCAGCCAACGACCTTATGGCTACACCTTC
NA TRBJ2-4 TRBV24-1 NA CATSDFRDGRGNIQYF TGTGCCACCAGTGATTTCCGGGACGGCAGGGGAAACATTCAGTACTTC
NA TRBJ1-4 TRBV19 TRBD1 CASSVGDREKLFF TGTGCCAGTAGTGTTGGGGACAGGGAAAAACTGTTTTTT
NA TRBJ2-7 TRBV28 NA CASISRTVDYEQYF TGTGCCAGCATCTCTCGGACGGTCGACTACGAGCAGTACTTC
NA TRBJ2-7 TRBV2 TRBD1 CASSGTGVYEQYF TGTGCCAGCTCCGGGACAGGGGTCTACGAGCAGTACTTC
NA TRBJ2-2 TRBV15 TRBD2 CATSGIAGGLGLPGELFF TGTGCCACCAGCGGAATAGCGGGGGGGCTAGGTTTACCCGGGGAGCTGTTTTTT
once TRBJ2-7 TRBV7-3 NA CASSPQSSYEQYF TGTGCCAGCAGCCCACAGAGTTCCTACGAGCAGTACTTC
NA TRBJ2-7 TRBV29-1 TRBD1 CSVEGGQGNYEQYF TGCAGCGTTGAAGGGGGACAGGGTAATTACGAGCAGTACTTC
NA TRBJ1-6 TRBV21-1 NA CASSRRQGSSYNSPLHF TGTGCCAGCAGCCGACGACAGGGGAGCTCCTATAATTCACCCCTCCACTTT
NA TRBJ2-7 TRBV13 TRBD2 CASSRVAGLGYEQYF TGTGCCAGCAGCCGTGTAGCGGGACTTGGCTACGAGCAGTACTTC
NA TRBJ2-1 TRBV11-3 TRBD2 CASSLGTSGRSGYNEQFF TGTGCCAGCAGCTTAGGGACTAGCGGGAGGAGTGGCTACAATGAGCAGTTCTTC
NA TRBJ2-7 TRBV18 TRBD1 CASSPQGTGYEQYF TGTGCCAGCTCACCACAAGGGACAGGGTACGAGCAGTACTTC
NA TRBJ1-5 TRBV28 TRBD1 CASITGGLGNQPQHF TGTGCCAGCATAACAGGGGGCCTAGGCAATCAGCCCCAGCATTTT
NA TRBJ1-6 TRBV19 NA CASSIINRGRWSPLHF TGTGCCAGTAGTATAATAAATCGGGGGCGATGGTCACCCCTCCACTTT
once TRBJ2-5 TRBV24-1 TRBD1 CATSDLGQGNLETQYF TGTGCCACCAGTGATTTGGGACAGGGGAATCTAGAGACCCAGTACTTC
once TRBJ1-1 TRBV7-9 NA CASSSIGPGTLTEAFF TGTGCCAGCAGCTCGATAGGACCTGGGACGTTGACTGAAGCTTTCTTT
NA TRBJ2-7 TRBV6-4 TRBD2 CASSDWGGLAGEQYF TGTGCCAGCAGTGACTGGGGGGGACTAGCCGGCGAGCAGTACTTC
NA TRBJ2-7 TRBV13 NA CASSRKTEQYF TGTGCCAGCAGCCGTAAGACCGAGCAGTACTTC
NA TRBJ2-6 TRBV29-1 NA CSVTRGTGANVLTF TGCAGCGTTACGAGGGGAACTGGGGCCAACGTCCTGACTTTC
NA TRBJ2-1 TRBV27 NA CASSLSESGNEQFF TGTGCCAGCAGTTTATCGGAAAGCGGGAATGAGCAGTTCTTC
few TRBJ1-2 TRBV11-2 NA CASSLDSISEYTF TGTGCCAGCAGCTTAGATTCCATTTCGGAGTACACCTTC
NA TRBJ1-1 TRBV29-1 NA CSVPGQGPLNTEAFF TGCAGCGTTCCGGGGCAGGGGCCATTGAACACTGAAGCTTTCTTT
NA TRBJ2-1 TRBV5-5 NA CASSLAPGVEEQFF TGTGCCAGCAGCTTGGCCCCAGGCGTGGAGGAGCAGTTCTTC
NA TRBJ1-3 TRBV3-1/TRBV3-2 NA CASSQTPGNTIYF TGTGCCAGCAGCCAAACACCTGGAAACACCATATATTTT
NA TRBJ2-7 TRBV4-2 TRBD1 CASSQDWTGSYEQYF TGTGCCAGCAGCCAAGATTGGACAGGCTCCTACGAGCAGTACTTC
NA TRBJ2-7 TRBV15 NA CATSTRGLYEQYF TGTGCCACCAGCACTAGAGGCCTCTACGAGCAGTACTTC
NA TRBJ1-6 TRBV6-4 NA CASSEIGRRGAPLHF TGTGCCAGCAGTGAAATAGGGCGTCGCGGGGCACCCCTCCACTTT
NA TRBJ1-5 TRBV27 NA CASSLAGLSNQPQHF TGTGCCAGCAGTTTGGCAGGTCTTAGCAATCAGCCCCAGCATTTT
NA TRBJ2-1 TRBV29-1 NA CSVEDPRLAGSSYNEQFF TGCAGCGTTGAAGATCCCCGGCTAGCAGGAAGCTCCTACAATGAGCAGTTCTTC
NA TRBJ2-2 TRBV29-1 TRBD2 CSVEEVRTSGVMNTGELFF TGCAGCGTTGAAGAAGTGCGGACTAGCGGGGTGATGAACACCGGGGAGCTGTTTTTT
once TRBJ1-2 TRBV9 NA CASSPSNVRGVQGYTF TGTGCCAGCAGCCCGAGCAATGTAAGGGGCGTTCAGGGCTACACCTTC
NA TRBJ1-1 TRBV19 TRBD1 CASSSPGGVGTEAFF TGTGCCAGTAGTTCACCAGGGGGCGTGGGCACTGAAGCTTTCTTT
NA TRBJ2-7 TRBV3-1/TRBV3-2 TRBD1 CAAARGQGSYEQYF TGTGCCGCAGCAAGGGGACAGGGGTCCTACGAGCAGTACTTC
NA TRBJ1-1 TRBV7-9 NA CASSLGGTDEAFF TGTGCCAGCAGCTTAGGAGGGACGGATGAAGCTTTCTTT
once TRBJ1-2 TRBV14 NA CASSQLPGSNYGYTF TGTGCCAGCAGCCAATTACCAGGGAGTAACTATGGCTACACCTTC